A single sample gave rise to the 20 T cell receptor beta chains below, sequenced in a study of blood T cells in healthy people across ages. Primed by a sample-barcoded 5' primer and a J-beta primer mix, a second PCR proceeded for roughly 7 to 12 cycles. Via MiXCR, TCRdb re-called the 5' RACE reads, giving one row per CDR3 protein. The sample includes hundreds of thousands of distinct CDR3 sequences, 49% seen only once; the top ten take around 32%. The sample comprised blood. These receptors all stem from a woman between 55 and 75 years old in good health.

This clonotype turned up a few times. CDR3 loop: CASSSGNDGNEQFF. DNA for the CDR3: TGTGCCAGCAGCTCCGGGAATGATGGGAATGAGCAGTTCTTC. This chain connects TRBV7-2 to TRBJ2-1, with a tentative D call TRBD2 (5 bases). The CDR3 consists of 14 residues. Germline CDR1 SGHTA, CDR2 FQGNSA. Trimming cost V 4 bases and J 7 bases, with 14 bases left between them.

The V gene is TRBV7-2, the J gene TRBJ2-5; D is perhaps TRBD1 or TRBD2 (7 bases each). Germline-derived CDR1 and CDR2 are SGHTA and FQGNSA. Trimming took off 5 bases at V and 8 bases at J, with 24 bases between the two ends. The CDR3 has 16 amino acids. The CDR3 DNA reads TGTGCCAGCAGCCCCGAGGGGGCTAAGCGGGAAGGAACCCAGTACTTC. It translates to CASSPEGAKREGTQYF.

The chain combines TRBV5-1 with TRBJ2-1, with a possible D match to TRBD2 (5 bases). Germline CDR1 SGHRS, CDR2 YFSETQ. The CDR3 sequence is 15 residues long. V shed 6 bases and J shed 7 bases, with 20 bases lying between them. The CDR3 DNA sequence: TGCGCCAGCACCCGGGAAGGTGGTTCAGCTAATGAGCAGTTCTTC. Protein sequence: CASTREGGSANEQFF.

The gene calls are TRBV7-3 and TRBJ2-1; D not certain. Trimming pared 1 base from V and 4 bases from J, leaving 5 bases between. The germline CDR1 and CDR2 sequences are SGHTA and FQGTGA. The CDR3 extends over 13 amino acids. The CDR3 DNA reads TGTGCCAGCAGCTTAATGGGGTACAATGAGCAGTTCTTC. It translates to CASSLMGYNEQFF.

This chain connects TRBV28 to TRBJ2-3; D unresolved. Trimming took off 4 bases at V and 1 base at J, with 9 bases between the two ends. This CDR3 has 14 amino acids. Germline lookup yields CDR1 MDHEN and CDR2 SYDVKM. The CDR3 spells CASSSLGRTDTQYF. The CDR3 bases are TGTGCCAGCAGTTCCCTGGGCCGCACAGATACGCAGTATTTT. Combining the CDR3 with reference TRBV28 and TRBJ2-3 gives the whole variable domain DVKVTQSSRYLVKRTGEKVFLECVQDMDHENMFWYRQDPGLGLRLIYFSYDVKMKEKGDIPEGYSVSREKKERFSLILESASTNQTSMYLCASSSLGRTDTQYFGPGTRLTVL.

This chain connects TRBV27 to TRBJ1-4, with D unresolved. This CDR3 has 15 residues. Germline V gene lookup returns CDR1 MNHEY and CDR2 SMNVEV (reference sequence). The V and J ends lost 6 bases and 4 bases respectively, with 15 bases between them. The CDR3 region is CASSKLGQVNEKLFF. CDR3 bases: TGTGCCAGCAGCAAACTAGGGCAGGTTAATGAAAAACTGTTTTTT.

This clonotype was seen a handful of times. CDR3 residues: CASRGDRDNSPLHF. As DNA, the CDR3 is TGTGCCAGCAGGGGGGACAGGGATAATTCACCCCTCCACTTT. This chain links TRBV12-3 or TRBV12-4 with TRBJ1-6; 9 bases align to TRBD1. Losses at the gene ends were 6 bases for V and 5 bases for J; bases not matched to a gene: 2. The length of the CDR3 is 14 residues.

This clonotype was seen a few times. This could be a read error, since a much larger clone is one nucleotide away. CDR3 region: CSVGQGGWNEQYF. The CDR3 DNA sequence: TGCAGCGTGGGACAGGGGGGGTGGAATGAGCAGTACTTC. The chain couples TRBV29-1 to TRBJ2-5; 11 bases agree with TRBD1. Germline lookup yields CDR1 SQVTM and CDR2 ANQGSEA. Trimming at V came to 6 bases and at J to 11 bases, leaving 11 bases not matched to a gene. CDR3 size: 13 residues.

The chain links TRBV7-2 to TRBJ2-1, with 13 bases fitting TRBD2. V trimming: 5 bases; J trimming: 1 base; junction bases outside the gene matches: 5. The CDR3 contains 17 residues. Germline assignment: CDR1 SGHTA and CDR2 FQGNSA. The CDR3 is CASSRTSGRVSYNEQFF. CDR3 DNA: TGTGCCAGCAGCAGAACTAGCGGGAGGGTATCCTACAATGAGCAGTTCTTC.

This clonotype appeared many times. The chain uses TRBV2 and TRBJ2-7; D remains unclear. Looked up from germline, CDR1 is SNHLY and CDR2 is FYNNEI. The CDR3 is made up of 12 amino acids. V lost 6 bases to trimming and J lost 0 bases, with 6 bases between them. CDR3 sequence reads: CASRAGSYEQYF. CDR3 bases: TGTGCCAGCAGGGCAGGCTCCTACGAGCAGTACTTC.

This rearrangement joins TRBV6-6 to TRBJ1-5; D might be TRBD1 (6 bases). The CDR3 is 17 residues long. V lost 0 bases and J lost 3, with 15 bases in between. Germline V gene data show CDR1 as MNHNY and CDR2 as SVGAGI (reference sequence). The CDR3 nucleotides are TGTGCCAGCAGTTACTCGTCCAGGGGTCGTCACAATCAGCCCCAGCATTTT. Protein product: CASSYSSRGRHNQPQHF.

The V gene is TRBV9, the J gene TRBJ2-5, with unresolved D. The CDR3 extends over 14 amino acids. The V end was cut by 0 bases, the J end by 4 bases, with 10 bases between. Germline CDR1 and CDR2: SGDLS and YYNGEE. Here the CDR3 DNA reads TGTGCCAGCAGCGTAGCGGGCCCCGGAGAGACCCAGTACTTC. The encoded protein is CASSVAGPGETQYF.

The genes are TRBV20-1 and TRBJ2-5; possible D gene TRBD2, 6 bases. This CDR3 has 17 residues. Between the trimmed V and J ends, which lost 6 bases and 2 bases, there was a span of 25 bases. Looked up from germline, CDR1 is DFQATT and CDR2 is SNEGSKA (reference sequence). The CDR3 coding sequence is TGCAGTGCGAGCGGACAAGGGAGTAGCGGATTGCAAGAGACCCAGTACTTC. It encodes CSASGQGSSGLQETQYF.

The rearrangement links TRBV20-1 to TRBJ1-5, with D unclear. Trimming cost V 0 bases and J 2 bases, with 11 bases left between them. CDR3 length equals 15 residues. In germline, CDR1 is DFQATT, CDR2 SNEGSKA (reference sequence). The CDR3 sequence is CSARDPAGGNQPQHF. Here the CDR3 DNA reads TGCAGTGCTAGAGATCCCGCCGGGGGCAATCAGCCCCAGCATTTT.

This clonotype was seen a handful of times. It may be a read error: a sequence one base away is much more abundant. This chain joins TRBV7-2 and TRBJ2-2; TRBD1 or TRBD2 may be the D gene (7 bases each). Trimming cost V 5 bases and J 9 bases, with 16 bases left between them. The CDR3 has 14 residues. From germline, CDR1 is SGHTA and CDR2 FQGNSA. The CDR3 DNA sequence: TGTGCCAGCAGCGCAGGGGGAGGGGGCAGGGAGCTGTTTTTT. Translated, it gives CASSAGGGGRELFF.

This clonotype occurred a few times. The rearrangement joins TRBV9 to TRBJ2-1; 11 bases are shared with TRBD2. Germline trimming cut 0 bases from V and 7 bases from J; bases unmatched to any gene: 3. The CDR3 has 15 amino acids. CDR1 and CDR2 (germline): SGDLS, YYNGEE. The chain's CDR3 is CASSVGLAGTNEQFF. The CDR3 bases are TGTGCCAGCAGCGTAGGACTAGCGGGAACGAATGAGCAGTTCTTC.

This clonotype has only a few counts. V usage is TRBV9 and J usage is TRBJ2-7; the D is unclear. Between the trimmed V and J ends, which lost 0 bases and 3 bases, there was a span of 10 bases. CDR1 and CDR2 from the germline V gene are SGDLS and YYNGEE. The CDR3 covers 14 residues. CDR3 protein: CASSVATSGYEQYF. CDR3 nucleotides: TGTGCCAGCAGCGTAGCTACCTCCGGCTACGAGCAGTACTTC.

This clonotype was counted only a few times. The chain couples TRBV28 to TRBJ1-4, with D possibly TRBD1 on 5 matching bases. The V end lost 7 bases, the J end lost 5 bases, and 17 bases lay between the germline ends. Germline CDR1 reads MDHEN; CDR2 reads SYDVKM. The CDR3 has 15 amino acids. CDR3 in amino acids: CASKSPGEGNEKLFF. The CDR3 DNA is TGTGCCAGCAAAAGCCCGGGGGAGGGCAATGAAAAACTGTTTTTT.

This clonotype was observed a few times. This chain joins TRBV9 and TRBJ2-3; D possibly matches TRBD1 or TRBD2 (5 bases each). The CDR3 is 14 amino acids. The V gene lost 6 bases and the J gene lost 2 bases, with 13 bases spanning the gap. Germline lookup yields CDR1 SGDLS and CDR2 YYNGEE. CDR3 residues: CASNGPGLTDTQYF. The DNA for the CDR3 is TGTGCCAGCAACGGACCGGGGCTCACAGATACGCAGTATTTT.

CDR3 sequence reads: CSARVQTGDLYNEQFF. CDR3 DNA sequence: TGCAGTGCTAGGGTCCAGACAGGGGACCTCTACAATGAGCAGTTCTTC. The chain joins TRBV20-1 to TRBJ2-1; 8 positions match TRBD1. This CDR3 is built from 16 residues. Germline CDR1 and CDR2: DFQATT and SNEGSKA (reference sequence). V dropped 3 bases and J dropped 3; count of bases not matched to a gene: 10.